This T cell receptor (beta chain) was observed in a study of beta chain features in type 1 diabetes. Worth noting for this clone: No antigen is known for it.

Study findings and constraints: Insertion counts at VDJ junctions were lower in type 1 diabetes patients, who also showed more deletions there. When Type 1 diabetes patients were examined, their TCRB CDR3s proved moderately but significantly shorter in all four CD4+ subsets.

TCRB transcripts that were expressed got sequenced, as all of the isolated RNA had been reverse transcribed. The repertoire was sequenced with immunoSEQ multiplex PCR; TCRdb's copy has only in-frame clones and lacks some. The profile shows nearly 350,000 clones, roughly 9% of them singletons. V gave up 2 bases and J gave up 7 bases, with 14 bases separating them. The length of the CDR3 is 14 residues. Germline lookup yields CDR1 SGHAT and CDR2 FQNNGV. V and J are TRBV11-2 and TRBJ1-1, with a tentative D call TRBD1 (6 bases). The sample comprised central memory CD4+ T cells from blood. The receptor comes from a man aged 25-45 years with type 1 diabetes. The CDR3 nucleotides read TGTGCCAGCAGCTTACGAGTGGACAGTTATGAAGCTTTCTTT. It specifies CASSLRVDSYEAFF.